This T cell receptor beta chain was sequenced during a study of CD8+ T cells in alopecia areata. The sequencing template was cDNA reverse transcribed from extracted RNA. TCRdb's copy holds only in-frame clones and misses some; the assay was immunoSEQ multiplex PCR. Of about 110,000 clones in the sample, 50% to 60% were seen once. CDR1 and CDR2 from the germline V gene are ENHRY and SYGVKD. This CDR3 region has 13 residues. Trimming removed 8 bases from V and 7 bases from J; junction bases left unmatched: 6. Notes on the study in general: Normal skin's resident alphabeta T cells are also sequenced in scalp samples.

Patients with alopecia areata provided lesional scalp punch biopsies as well as peripheral blood. PBMCs were stained for CD3, CD4 and CD8, and CD4+ and CD8+ T cells were sorted. This clone was found once. Its antigen is as yet unknown. Material: NKG2D-low CD8+ T cells sorted from blood. The J gene is TRBJ2-2, the V gene TRBV10-3; TRBD1 agrees at 8 bases. The TCR sequence derives from a human donor with alopecia areata. The CDR3 region is CAIVDRGGGELFF. In DNA, the CDR3 is TGTGCCATCGTAGACAGGGGTGGCGGGGAGCTGTTTTTT.